The TCR beta chain described here comes from a study of cytomegalovirus exposure and HLA in healthy donors. In the PCR, 60 Vbeta and 13 Jbeta primers were used. Using immunoSEQ multiplex PCR, the repertoire was profiled, and TCRdb retains in-frame clones only, with some absent. The sample holds approximately 150,000 clones, over 70% seen once. A remark on this clone: Antigen unknown.

The CDR3 extends over 16 amino acids. Germline loops: CDR1 LNHNV, CDR2 YYDKDF (reference sequence). V was pared by 0 bases and J by 0 bases, with 12 bases between. Overall study results and limits: Relative to the roughly 700-donor mean, N-insertions were reportedly fewer in an Asian-associated ancestry cluster in a later analysis. Highly shared sequence variants in one cluster were likely a sequencing artifact.

The V and J genes are TRBV15 and TRBJ2-7, with a tentative D call TRBD2 (5 bases). The receptor comes from a man between 18 and 29 years old in good health and CMV-seropositive. The source material was PBMCs. The CDR3 is CATSRDLSGSSYEQYF. The CDR3 DNA sequence: TGTGCCACCAGCAGAGATTTGAGCGGAAGCTCCTACGAGCAGTACTTC. The variable domain in full, with the rest retrieved from reference TRBV15 and TRBJ2-7, is DAMVIQNPRYQVTQFGKPVTLSCSQTLNHNVMYWYQQKSSQAPKLLFHYYDKDFNNEADTPDNFQSRRPNTSFCFLDIRSPGLGDTAMYLCATSRDLSGSSYEQYFGPGTRLTVT.